This T cell receptor beta chain was captured by sequencing in a study of T-cell reconstitution after alpha-beta-depleted transplantation in children. Germline V gives CDR1 SGHRS, CDR2 YFSETQ. The CDR3 is 17 amino acids. J gave up 0 bases and V 4 bases, and 10 bases lay outside the gene matches. Preparing the TCRbeta library involved the use of unique molecular identifiers. MiXCR, applied by TCRdb to the PCR reads, yields one record per CDR3 protein. Found here are about 240,000 distinct CDR3 sequences, roughly 25% of them singletons; the top ten hold 2.6%. This TCR came from a girl between 2 and 10 years old with Fanconi anemia, due to receive a stem cell transplant. The chain carries TRBV5-1 and TRBJ2-1; 7 bases are a match to TRBD2. The sample in question was PBMCs, obtained before TCRalphabeta/CD19-depleted stem cell transplant. The CDR3 coding sequence is TGCGCCAGCAGCCAAGACGGACTAGTTGGCTCCTACAATGAGCAGTTCTTC. Its protein is CASSQDGLVGSYNEQFF.